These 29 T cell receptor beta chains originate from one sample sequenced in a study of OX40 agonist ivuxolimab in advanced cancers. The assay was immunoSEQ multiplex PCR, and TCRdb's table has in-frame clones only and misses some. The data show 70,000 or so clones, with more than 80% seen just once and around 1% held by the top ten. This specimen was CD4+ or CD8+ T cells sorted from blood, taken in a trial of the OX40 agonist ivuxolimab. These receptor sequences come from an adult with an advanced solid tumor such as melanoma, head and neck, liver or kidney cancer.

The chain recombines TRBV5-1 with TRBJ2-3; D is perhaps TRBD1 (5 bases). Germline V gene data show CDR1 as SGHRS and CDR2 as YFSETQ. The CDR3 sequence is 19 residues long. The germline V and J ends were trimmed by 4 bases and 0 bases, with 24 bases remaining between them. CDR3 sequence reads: CASSLPPSGPRPSTDTQYF. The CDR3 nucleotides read TGCGCCAGCAGCCTTCCTCCTTCAGGGCCTAGACCTAGCACAGATACGCAGTATTTT.

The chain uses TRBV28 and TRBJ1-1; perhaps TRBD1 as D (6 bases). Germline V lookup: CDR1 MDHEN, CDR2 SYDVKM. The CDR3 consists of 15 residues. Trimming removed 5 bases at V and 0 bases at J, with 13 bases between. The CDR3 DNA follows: TGTGCCAGCAGTAGCCAGGGGACCATGAACACTGAAGCTTTCTTT. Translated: CASSSQGTMNTEAFF.

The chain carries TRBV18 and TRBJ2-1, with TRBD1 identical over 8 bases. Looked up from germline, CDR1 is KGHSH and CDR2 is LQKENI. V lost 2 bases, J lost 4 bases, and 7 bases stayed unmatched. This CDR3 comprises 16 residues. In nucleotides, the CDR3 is TGTGCCAGCTCACCAGTGCGGACAGGGCTATACAATGAGCAGTTCTTC. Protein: CASSPVRTGLYNEQFF. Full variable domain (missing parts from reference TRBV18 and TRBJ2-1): NAGVMQNPRHLVRRRGQEARLRCSPMKGHSHVYWYRQLPEEGLKFMVYLQKENIIDESGMPKERFSAEFPKEGPSILRIQQVVRGDSAAYFCASSPVRTGLYNEQFFGPGTRLTVL.

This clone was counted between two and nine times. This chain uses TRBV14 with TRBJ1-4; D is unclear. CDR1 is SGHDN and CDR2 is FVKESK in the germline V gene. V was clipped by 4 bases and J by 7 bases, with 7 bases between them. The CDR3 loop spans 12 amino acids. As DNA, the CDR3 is TGTGCCAGCAGCCCCCGAGGTGAAAAACTGTTTTTT. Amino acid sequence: CASSPRGEKLFF.

CDR3 region: CASMPGGGSQETQYF. In DNA, the CDR3 is TGTGCCAGCATGCCTGGGGGGGGCTCCCAAGAGACCCAGTACTTC. V usage is TRBV28 and J usage is TRBJ2-5, with D possibly matching TRBD2 (7 bases). The CDR3 covers 15 residues. The V and J ends lost 7 bases and 1 base respectively, with 16 bases between them. Germline V gene sequence: CDR1 MDHEN, CDR2 SYDVKM.

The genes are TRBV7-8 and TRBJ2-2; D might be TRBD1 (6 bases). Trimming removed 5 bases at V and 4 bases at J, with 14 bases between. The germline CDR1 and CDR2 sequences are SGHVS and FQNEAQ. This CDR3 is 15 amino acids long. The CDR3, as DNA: TGTGCCAGCAGCGTAATGGGGGCGGGCACCGGGGAGCTGTTTTTT. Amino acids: CASSVMGAGTGELFF.

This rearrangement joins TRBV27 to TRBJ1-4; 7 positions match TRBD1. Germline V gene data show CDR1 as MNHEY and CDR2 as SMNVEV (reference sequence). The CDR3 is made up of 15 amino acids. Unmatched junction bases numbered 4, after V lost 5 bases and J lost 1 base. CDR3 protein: CASSPGDRTNEKLFF. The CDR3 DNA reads TGTGCCAGCAGTCCAGGGGACAGAACTAATGAAAAACTGTTTTTT.

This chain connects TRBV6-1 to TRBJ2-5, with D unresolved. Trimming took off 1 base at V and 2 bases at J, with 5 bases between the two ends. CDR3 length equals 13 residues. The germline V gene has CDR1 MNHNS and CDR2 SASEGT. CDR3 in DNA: TGTGCCAGCAGTGAAGTGCTACAAGAGACCCAGTACTTC. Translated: CASSEVLQETQYF.

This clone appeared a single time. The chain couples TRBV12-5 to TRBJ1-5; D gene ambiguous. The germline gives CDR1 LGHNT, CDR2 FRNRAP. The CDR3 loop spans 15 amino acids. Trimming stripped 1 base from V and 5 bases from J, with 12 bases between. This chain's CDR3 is CASGLEAGVHQPQHF. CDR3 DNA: TGTGCTAGTGGTTTGGAGGCAGGAGTCCATCAGCCCCAGCATTTT.

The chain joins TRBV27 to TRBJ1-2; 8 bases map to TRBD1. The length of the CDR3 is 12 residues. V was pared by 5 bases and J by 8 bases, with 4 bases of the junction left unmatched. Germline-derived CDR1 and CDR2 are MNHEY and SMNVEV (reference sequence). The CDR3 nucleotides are TGTGCCAGCAGTAGAGCAGGGGGCGGCTACACCTTC. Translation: CASSRAGGGYTF.

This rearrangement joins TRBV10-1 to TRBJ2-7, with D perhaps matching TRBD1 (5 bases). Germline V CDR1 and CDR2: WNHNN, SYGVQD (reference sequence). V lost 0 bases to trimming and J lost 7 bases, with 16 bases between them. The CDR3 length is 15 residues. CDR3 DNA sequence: TGCGCCAGCAGTGAGTCAGGGGCCCAAACCCGTGAGCAGTACTTC. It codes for CASSESGAQTREQYF.

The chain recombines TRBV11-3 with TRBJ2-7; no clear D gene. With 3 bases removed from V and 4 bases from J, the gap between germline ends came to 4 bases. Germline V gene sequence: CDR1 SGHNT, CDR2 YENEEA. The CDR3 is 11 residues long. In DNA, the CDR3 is TGTGCCAGCAGCTTGAGATACGAGCAGTACTTC. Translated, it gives CASSLRYEQYF.

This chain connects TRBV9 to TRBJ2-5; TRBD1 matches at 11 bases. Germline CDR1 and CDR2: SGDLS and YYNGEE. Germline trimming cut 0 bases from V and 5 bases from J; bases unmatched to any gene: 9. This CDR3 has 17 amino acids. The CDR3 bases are TGTGCCAGCAGCGTAGCTAAATCCGGGACAGGGGGTGAGACCCAGTACTTC. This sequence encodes CASSVAKSGTGGETQYF. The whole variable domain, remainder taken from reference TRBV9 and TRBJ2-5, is DSGVTQTPKHLITATGQRVTLRCSPRSGDLSVYWYQQSLDQGLQFLIQYYNGEERAKGNILERFSAQQFPDLHSELNLSSLELGDSALYFCASSVAKSGTGGETQYFGPGTRLLVL.

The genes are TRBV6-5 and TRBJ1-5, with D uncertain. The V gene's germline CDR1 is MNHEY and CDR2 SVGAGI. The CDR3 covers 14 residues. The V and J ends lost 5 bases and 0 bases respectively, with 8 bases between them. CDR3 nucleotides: TGTGCCAGCAGTACCAGGTCTAGCAATCAGCCCCAGCATTTT. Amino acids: CASSTRSSNQPQHF.

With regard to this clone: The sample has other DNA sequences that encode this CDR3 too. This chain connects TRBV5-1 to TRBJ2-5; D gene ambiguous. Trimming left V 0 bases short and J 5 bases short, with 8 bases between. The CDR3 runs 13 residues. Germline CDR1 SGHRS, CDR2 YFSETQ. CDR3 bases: TGCGCCAGCAGCTTGGTTGGGCAGGAGACCCAGTACTTC. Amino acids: CASSLVGQETQYF.

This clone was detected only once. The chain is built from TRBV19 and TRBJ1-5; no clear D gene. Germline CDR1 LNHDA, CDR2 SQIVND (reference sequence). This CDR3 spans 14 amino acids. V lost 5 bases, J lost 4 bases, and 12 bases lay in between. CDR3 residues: CASSPQGANQPQHF. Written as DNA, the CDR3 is TGTGCCAGTAGTCCTCAAGGAGCGAATCAGCCCCAGCATTTT.

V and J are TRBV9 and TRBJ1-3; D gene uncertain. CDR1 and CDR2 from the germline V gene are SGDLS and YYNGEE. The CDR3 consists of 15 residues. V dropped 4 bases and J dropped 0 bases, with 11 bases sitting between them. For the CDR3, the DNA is TGTGCCAGCAGCTCTCGACTGGGCTCTGGAAACACCATATATTTT. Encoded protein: CASSSRLGSGNTIYF. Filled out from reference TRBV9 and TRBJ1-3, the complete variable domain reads DSGVTQTPKHLITATGQRVTLRCSPRSGDLSVYWYQQSLDQGLQFLIQYYNGEERAKGNILERFSAQQFPDLHSELNLSSLELGDSALYFCASSSRLGSGNTIYFGEGSWLTVV.

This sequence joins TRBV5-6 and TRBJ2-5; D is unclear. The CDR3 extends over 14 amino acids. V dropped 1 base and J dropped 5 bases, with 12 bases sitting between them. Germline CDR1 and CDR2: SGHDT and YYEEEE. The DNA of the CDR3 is TGTGCCAGCAGCTTGATGGGCGAAGGGGAGACCCAGTACTTC. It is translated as CASSLMGEGETQYF.

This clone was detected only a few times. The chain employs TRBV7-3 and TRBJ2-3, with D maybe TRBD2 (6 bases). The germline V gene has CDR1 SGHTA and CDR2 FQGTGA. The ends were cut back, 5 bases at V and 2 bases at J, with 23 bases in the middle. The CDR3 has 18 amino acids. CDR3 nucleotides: TGTGCCAGCAGCCCAACCCGGGACTTTCCTAGAACCACAGATACGCAGTATTTT. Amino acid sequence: CASSPTRDFPRTTDTQYF. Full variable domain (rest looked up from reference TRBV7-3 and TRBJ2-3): GAGVSQTPSNKVTEKGKYVELRCDPISGHTALYWYRQSLGQGPEFLIYFQGTGAADDSGLPNDRFFAVRPEGSVSTLKIQRTERGDSAVYLCASSPTRDFPRTTDTQYFGPGTRLTVL.

CDR3 nucleotides: TGTGCCAGCAGACAAAGGGGGTTCTCGGGAGGGGCCTACAATGAGCAGTTCTTC. This sequence encodes CASRQRGFSGGAYNEQFF. This chain uses TRBV7-2 with TRBJ2-1; 8 bases line up with TRBD2. The length of the CDR3 is 18 residues. CDR1 is SGHTA and CDR2 is FQGNSA in the germline V gene. With V trimmed by 6 bases and J by 2 bases, 15 bases remained unmatched.

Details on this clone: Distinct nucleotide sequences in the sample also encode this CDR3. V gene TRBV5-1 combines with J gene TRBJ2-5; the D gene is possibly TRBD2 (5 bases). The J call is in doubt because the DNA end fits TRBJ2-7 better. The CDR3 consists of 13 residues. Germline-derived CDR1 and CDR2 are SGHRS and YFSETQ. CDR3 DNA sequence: TGCGCCAGCAGCTACCCGGGGACCTACGAGCAGTACTTC. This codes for CASSYPGTYEQYF.

CDR3 in DNA: TGTGCCAGCAGCTTGGACTCAGACATTCAGTACTTC. This encodes CASSLDSDIQYF. The V call is TRBV11-2, the J call TRBJ2-4, with D possibly being TRBD2 (5 bases). Germline assignment: CDR1 SGHAT and CDR2 FQNNGV. V was trimmed by 3 bases and J by 8 bases, leaving 8 bases between them. The CDR3 loop spans 12 amino acids.

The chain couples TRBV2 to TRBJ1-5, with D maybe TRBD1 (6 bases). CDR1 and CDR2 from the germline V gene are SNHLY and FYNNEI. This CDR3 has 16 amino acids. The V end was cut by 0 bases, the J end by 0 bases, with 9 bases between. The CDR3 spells CASSEARGASNQPQHF. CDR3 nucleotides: TGTGCCAGCAGTGAAGCGCGGGGGGCTAGCAATCAGCCCCAGCATTTT.

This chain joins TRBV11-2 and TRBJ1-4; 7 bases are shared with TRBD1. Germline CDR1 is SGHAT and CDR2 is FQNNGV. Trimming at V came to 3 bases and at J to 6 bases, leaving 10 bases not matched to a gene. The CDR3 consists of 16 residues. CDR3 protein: CASSFPRQGGDEKLFF. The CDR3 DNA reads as TGTGCCAGCAGCTTTCCCAGACAGGGTGGGGATGAAAAACTGTTTTTT.

The CDR3 reads CASSTGPGAFF. The CDR3 nucleotides are TGTGCCAGTAGTACGGGGCCTGGGGCTTTCTTT. The chain joins TRBV19 to TRBJ1-1, with a weak D call TRBD1 (5 bases). The CDR3 is 11 amino acids. In germline, CDR1 is LNHDA, CDR2 SQIVND (reference sequence). Trimming took 4 bases from V and 11 from J, leaving 11 bases between them.

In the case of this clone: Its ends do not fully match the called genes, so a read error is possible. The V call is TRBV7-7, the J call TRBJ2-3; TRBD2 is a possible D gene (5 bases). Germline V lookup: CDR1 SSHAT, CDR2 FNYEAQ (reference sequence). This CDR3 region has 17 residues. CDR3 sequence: CASSPFPRGKFTDTQYF. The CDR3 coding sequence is TGTGCTAGCAGCCCCTTCCCCCGGGGAAAATTTACAGATACGCAGTATTTT.

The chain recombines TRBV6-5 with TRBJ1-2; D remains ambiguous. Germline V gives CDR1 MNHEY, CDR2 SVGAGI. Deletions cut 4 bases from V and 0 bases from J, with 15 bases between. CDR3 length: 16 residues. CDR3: CASSFSYTTANYGYTF. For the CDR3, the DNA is TGTGCCAGCAGTTTCTCCTACACGACGGCTAACTATGGCTACACCTTC.

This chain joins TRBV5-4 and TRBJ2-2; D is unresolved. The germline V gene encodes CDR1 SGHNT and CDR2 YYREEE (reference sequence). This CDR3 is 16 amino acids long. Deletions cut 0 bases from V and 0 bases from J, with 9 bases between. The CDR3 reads CASSLDGFANTGELFF. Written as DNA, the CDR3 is TGTGCCAGCAGCTTGGACGGGTTCGCGAACACCGGGGAGCTGTTTTTT.

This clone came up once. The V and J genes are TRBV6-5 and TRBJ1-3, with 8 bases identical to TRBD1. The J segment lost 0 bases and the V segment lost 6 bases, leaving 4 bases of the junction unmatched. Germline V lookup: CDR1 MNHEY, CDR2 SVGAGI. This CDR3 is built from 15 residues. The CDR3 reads CASRSTGGSGNTIYF. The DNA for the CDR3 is TGTGCCAGCAGATCCACAGGGGGCTCTGGAAACACCATATATTTT.